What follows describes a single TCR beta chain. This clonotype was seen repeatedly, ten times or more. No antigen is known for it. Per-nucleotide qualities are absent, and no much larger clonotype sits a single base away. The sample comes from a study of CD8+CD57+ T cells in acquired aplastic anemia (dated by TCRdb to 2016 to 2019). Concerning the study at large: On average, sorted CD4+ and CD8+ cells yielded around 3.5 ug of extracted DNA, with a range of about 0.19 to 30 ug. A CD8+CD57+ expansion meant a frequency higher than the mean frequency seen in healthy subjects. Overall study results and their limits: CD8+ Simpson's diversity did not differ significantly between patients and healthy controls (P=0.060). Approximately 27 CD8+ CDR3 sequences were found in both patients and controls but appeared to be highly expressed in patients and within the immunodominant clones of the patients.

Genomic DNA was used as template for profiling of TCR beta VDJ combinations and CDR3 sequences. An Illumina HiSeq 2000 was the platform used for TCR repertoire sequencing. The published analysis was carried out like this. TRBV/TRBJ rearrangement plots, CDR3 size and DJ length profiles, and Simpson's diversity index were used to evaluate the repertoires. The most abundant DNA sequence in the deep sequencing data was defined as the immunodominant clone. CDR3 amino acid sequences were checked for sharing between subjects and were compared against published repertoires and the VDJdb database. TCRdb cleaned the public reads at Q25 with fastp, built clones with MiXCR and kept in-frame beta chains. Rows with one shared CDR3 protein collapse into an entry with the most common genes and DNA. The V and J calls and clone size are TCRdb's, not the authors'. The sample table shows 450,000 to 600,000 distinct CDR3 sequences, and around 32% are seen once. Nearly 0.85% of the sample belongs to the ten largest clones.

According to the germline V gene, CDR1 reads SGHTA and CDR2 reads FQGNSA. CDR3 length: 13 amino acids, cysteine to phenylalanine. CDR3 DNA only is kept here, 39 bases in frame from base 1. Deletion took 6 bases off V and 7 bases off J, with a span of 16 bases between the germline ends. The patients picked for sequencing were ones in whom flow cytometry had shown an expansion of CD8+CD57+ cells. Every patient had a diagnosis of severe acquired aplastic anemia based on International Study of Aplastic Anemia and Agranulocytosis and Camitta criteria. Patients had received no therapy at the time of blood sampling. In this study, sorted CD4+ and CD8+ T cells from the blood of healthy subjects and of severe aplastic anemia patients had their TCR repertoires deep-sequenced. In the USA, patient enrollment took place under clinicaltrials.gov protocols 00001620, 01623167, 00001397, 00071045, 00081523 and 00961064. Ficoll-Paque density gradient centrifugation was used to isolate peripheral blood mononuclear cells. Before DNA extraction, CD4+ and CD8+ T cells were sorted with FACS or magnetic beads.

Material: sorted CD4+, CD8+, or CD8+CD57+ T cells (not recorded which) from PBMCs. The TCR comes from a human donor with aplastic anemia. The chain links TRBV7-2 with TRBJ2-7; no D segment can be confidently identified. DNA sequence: TGTGCCAGCAGTCTAACCCAAGCAGTGGAGCAGTACTTC. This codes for CASSLTQAVEQYF. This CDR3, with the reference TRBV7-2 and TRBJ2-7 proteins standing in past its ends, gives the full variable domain GAGVSQSPSNKVTEKGKDVELRCDPISGHTALYWYRQSLGQGLEFLIYFQGNSAPDKSGLPSDRFSAERTGGSVSTLTIQRTQQEDSAVYLCASSLTQAVEQYFGPGTRLTVT.